The rows below give T cell receptor beta chains drawn from one sample of a study of T cells in Graves' hyperthyroidism and ophthalmopathy. Each CDR3 protein is one row after TCRdb ran MiXCR on the multiplex PCR reads. The repertoire holds approximately 700,000 distinct CDR3 sequences, with 15% to 20% as singletons. The specimen sequenced was blood. The source of these receptors is a man between 18 and 35 years old with Graves' hyperthyroidism. Both conserved end residues are part of each CDR3. The D gene is left open where the match is weak. Rows give clone size only sometimes, using once, few, many, or a class for an expanded clone.

>-|-|TRBV7-2|TRBJ1-6
CASSSSGLAPLHF
TGTGCCAGCAGCTCCTCTGGCCTAGCACCCCTCCACTTT
>-|TRBD1|TRBV12-3/TRBV12-4|TRBJ2-2
CASRPGTAAGELFF
TGTGCCAGCAGACCCGGGACAGCGGCCGGGGAGCTGTTTTTT
>few|-|TRBV27|TRBJ2-7
CASFIVGHYEQYF
TGTGCCAGCTTTATAGTCGGTCACTACGAGCAGTACTTC
>-|-|TRBV2|TRBJ2-7
CASSEETGSEQYF
TGTGCCAGCAGTGAAGAAACAGGCTCCGAGCAGTACTTC
>-|-|TRBV10-3|TRBJ1-2
CASFEDGYTF
TGTGCCTCTTTCGAGGATGGCTACACCTTC
>few|-|TRBV13|TRBJ2-5
CASSTRLGVPARYF
TGTGCCAGCAGCACCCGACTGGGCGTCCCGGCCCGGTACTTC
>many|-|TRBV5-5|TRBJ2-1
CASSLPGSKYNEQFF
TGTGCCAGCAGCCTCCCCGGGTCCAAATACAATGAGCAGTTCTTC
>-|-|TRBV20-1|TRBJ1-4
CSARGRGKNEKLFF
TGCAGTGCTAGAGGCAGGGGAAAGAATGAAAAACTGTTTTTT
>-|-|TRBV15|TRBJ1-1
CATSRDRGVNTEAFF
TGTGCCACCAGCAGAGACAGGGGTGTCAACACTGAAGCTTTCTTT
>many|-|TRBV2|TRBJ2-5
CASSEFTGQETQYF
TGTGCCAGCAGTGAATTCACAGGGCAAGAGACCCAGTACTTC
>few|TRBD1|TRBV25-1|TRBJ2-1
CASSTGGDNEQFF
TGTGCCAGCTCCACAGGGGGTGACAATGAGCAGTTCTTC
>few|-|TRBV7-2|TRBJ2-7
CASSLSPLLEQYF
TGTGCCAGCAGCTTATCCCCCCTCCTCGAGCAGTACTTC
>many|TRBD1|TRBV10-3|TRBJ2-7
CAITPTGTSEQYF
TGTGCCATCACCCCGACAGGGACGAGCGAGCAGTACTTC
>-|TRBD2|TRBV6-2/TRBV6-3|TRBJ2-5
CASSSWTSDLGETQYF
TGTGCCAGCAGTTCTTGGACTAGCGACCTCGGAGAGACCCAGTACTTC
>many|-|TRBV20-1|TRBJ2-5
CSAWDQETQYF
TGCAGTGCTTGGGACCAAGAGACCCAGTACTTC
>many|TRBD1|TRBV7-9|TRBJ2-1
CASSLFKGADNEQFF
TGTGCCAGCAGCTTATTTAAGGGGGCCGACAATGAGCAGTTCTTC
>many|-|TRBV5-1|TRBJ1-2
CASSIGSGYGYTF
TGCGCCAGCAGCATAGGGTCTGGCTATGGCTACACCTTC
>-|-|TRBV9|TRBJ2-2
CASSVSGAGTGELFF
TGTGCCAGCAGCGTATCGGGAGCGGGCACCGGGGAGCTGTTTTTT
>-|TRBD1|TRBV19|TRBJ2-5
CASGESDRVEETQYF
TGTGCCAGTGGAGAATCGGACAGGGTGGAGGAGACCCAGTACTTC
>few|TRBD1|TRBV20-1|TRBJ2-1
CSARGAGTVYNEQFF
TGCAGTGCTAGAGGGGCCGGGACAGTTTACAATGAGCAGTTCTTC
>many|-|TRBV12-3/TRBV12-4|TRBJ1-1
CASSLKGSHTEAFF
TGTGCCAGCAGTTTAAAAGGGTCCCACACTGAAGCTTTCTTT
>few|-|TRBV30|TRBJ1-1
CAWSVLEEAFF
TGTGCCTGGAGTGTACTCGAGGAAGCTTTCTTT
>few|TRBD1|TRBV14|TRBJ2-3
CASSRPDRESTDTQYF
TGTGCCAGCAGCCGCCCGGACAGGGAAAGCACAGATACGCAGTATTTT
>few|-|TRBV7-8|TRBJ2-3
CASSHAISGLGENTQYF
TGTGCCAGCAGCCATGCTATTAGCGGACTCGGGGAGAATACGCAGTATTTT
>many|TRBD2|TRBV5-1|TRBJ2-1
CASSSGTSFNEQFF
TGCGCCAGCAGCTCCGGGACTAGCTTCAATGAGCAGTTCTTC
>-|-|TRBV18|TRBJ2-3
CASSPPTPDTQYF
TGTGCCAGCTCACCCCCCACCCCAGATACGCAGTATTTT
>many|TRBD1|TRBV12-3/TRBV12-4|TRBJ1-2
CASSLTEPGQKNGYTF
TGTGCCAGCAGTTTGACCGAACCGGGACAGAAAAATGGCTACACCTTC
>few|-|TRBV9|TRBJ2-3
CASSAGTFTDTQYF
TGTGCCAGCAGCGCCGGGACTTTCACAGATACGCAGTATTTT
>many|TRBD2|TRBV6-1|TRBJ2-3
CASSLLAGTTDTQYF
TGTGCCAGCAGTTTACTAGCGGGAACCACAGATACGCAGTATTTT
>few|-|TRBV14|TRBJ2-7
CASGQDPVLSYEQYF
TGTGCCAGCGGCCAAGATCCGGTTCTCTCCTACGAGCAGTACTTC
>-|TRBD2|TRBV10-3|TRBJ2-2
CASASGTSGPTGELFF
TGTGCCAGCGCATCCGGGACTAGCGGTCCCACCGGGGAGCTGTTTTTT
>few|-|TRBV10-1|TRBJ2-7
CASSAGRLYEQYF
TGCGCCAGCAGTGCGGGACGCCTCTACGAGCAGTACTTC
>many|TRBD1|TRBV12-3/TRBV12-4|TRBJ1-1
CASRLGTANTEAFF
TGTGCCAGCAGGCTCGGGACAGCGAACACTGAAGCTTTCTTT
>many|-|TRBV28|TRBJ1-5
CASSTPGQPQHF
TGTGCCAGCAGTACCCCCGGTCAGCCCCAGCATTTT
>-|TRBD1|TRBV20-1|TRBJ2-3
CSASGDRVGTDTQYF
TGCAGTGCTAGCGGGGACAGGGTTGGCACAGATACGCAGTATTTT
>-|-|TRBV3-1|TRBJ1-1
CASSQVGGGIMNTEAFF
TGTGCCAGCAGCCAAGTTGGGGGGGGCATTATGAACACTGAAGCTTTCTTT
>many|TRBD2|TRBV6-4|TRBJ2-2
CASSDSREGTGELFF
TGTGCCAGCAGTGACTCGAGGGAGGGCACCGGGGAGCTGTTTTTT
>many|TRBD2|TRBV20-1|TRBJ2-7
CSAASGTYEQYF
TGCAGTGCTGCTAGCGGGACCTACGAGCAGTACTTC
>-|-|TRBV9|TRBJ2-3
CASSPPVTPDTQYF
TGTGCCAGCAGCCCACCCGTAACCCCAGATACGCAGTATTTT
>-|TRBD2|TRBV30|TRBJ2-1
CAWSGARTSGLSYNEQFF
TGTGCCTGGAGTGGAGCGAGGACTAGCGGGCTTTCCTACAATGAGCAGTTCTTC
>-|-|TRBV20-1|TRBJ2-3
CSARDTGLTDTQYF
TGCAGTGCTAGAGATACAGGTCTCACAGATACGCAGTATTTT
>few|-|TRBV6-1|TRBJ1-5
CASSEGTGLGPQHF
TGTGCCAGCAGTGAAGGGACTGGGCTTGGGCCCCAGCATTTT
>many|-|TRBV27|TRBJ2-5
CASLDLSGFGETQYF
TGTGCCAGCCTTGACCTCTCTGGTTTTGGAGAGACCCAGTACTTC
>many|TRBD2|TRBV2|TRBJ2-1
CASSETSGRSAYNEQFF
TGTGCCAGCAGTGAGACTAGCGGGAGGTCGGCCTACAATGAGCAGTTCTTC
>-|TRBD1|TRBV30|TRBJ1-1
CAWSIQGTGTEAFF
TGTGCCTGGAGTATACAGGGGACAGGAACTGAAGCTTTCTTT
>many|TRBD2|TRBV12-3/TRBV12-4|TRBJ2-1
CASSLTSGNYNEQFF
TGTGCCAGCAGTTTAACTAGCGGGAACTACAATGAGCAGTTCTTC
>many|TRBD2|TRBV28|TRBJ2-3
CASRVRYTSGSRADTQYF
TGTGCCAGCAGGGTCCGGTACACTAGCGGGAGTCGCGCAGATACGCAGTATTTT
>-|TRBD2|TRBV30|TRBJ2-7
CAWSSGGSYFSYEQYF
TGTGCCTGGAGCTCGGGAGGGTCATACTTCTCCTACGAGCAGTACTTC
>few|TRBD1|TRBV20-1|TRBJ1-2
CSARDPTGGDYGYTF
TGCAGTGCTAGAGACCCGACAGGGGGTGACTATGGCTACACCTTC
>few|TRBD2|TRBV27|TRBJ2-3
CASSLFSGRLVTDTQYF
TGTGCCAGCAGCCTATTTAGCGGGAGGCTAGTCACAGATACGCAGTATTTT
>-|TRBD2|TRBV20-1|TRBJ2-3
CSAVSRSGSPVDTDTQYF
TGCAGTGCCGTCTCCCGTAGCGGGAGCCCCGTCGACACAGATACGCAGTATTTT
>many|-|TRBV28|TRBJ1-5
CASSLRWTGNQPQHF
TGTGCCAGCAGTTTAAGGTGGACGGGCAATCAGCCCCAGCATTTT
>-|TRBD1|TRBV25-1|TRBJ1-2
CASRQQGSPYGYTF
TGTGCCAGCAGACAACAGGGGAGTCCCTATGGCTACACCTTC
>-|TRBD1|TRBV7-9|TRBJ1-3
CASSTRGPTGNTIYF
TGTGCCAGCAGCACCAGGGGGCCGACTGGAAACACCATATATTTT
>many|TRBD2|TRBV30|TRBJ2-5
CAWSQSLAEETQYF
TGTGCCTGGAGTCAAAGCCTAGCGGAAGAGACCCAGTACTTC